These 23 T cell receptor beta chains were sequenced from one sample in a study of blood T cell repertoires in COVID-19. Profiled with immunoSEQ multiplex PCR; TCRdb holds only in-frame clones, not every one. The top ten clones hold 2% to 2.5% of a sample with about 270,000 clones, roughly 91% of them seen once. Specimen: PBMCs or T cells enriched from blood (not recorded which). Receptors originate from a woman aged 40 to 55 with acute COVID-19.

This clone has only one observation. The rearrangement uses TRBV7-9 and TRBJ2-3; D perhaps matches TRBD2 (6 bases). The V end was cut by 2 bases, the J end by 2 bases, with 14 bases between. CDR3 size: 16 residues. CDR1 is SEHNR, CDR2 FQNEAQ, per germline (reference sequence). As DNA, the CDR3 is TGTGCCAGCAGCTTATCAGGGACTTCAATCACAGATACGCAGTATTTT. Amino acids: CASSLSGTSITDTQYF.

For the CDR3, the DNA is TGTGCCAGCAGCTTAATAGATAAAGCTGAAGCTTTCTTT. Translating gives CASSLIDKAEAFF. This chain links TRBV11-2 with TRBJ1-1; no clear D. The germline CDR1 and CDR2 sequences are SGHAT and FQNNGV. Trimming took off 2 bases at V and 6 bases at J, with 10 bases between the two ends. This CDR3 comprises 13 residues.

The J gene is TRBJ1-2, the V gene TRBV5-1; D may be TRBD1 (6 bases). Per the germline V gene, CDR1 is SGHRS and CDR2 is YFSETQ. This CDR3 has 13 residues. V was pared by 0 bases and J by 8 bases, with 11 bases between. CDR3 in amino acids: CASSLDRAQGYTF. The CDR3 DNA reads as TGCGCCAGCAGCTTGGACAGGGCTCAGGGCTACACCTTC.

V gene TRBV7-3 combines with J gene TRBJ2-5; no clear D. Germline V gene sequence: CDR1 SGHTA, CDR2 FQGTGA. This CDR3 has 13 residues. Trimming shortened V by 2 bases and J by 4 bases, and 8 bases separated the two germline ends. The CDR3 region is CASSLGFGETQYF. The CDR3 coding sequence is TGTGCCAGCAGCTTAGGCTTTGGAGAGACCCAGTACTTC.

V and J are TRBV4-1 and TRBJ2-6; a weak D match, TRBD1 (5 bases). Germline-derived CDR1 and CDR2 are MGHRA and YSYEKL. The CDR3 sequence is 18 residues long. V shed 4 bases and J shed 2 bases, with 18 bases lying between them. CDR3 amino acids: CASSRTSGLSAGANVLTF. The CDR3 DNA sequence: TGCGCCAGCAGCCGGACCTCAGGGCTCTCGGCTGGGGCCAACGTCCTGACTTTC.

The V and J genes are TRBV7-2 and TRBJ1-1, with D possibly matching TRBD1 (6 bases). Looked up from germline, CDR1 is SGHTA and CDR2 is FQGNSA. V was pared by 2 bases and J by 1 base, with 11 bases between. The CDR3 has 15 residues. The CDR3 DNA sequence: TGTGCCAGCAGCTTATCAGGGGCCGGGAACACTGAAGCTTTCTTT. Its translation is CASSLSGAGNTEAFF.

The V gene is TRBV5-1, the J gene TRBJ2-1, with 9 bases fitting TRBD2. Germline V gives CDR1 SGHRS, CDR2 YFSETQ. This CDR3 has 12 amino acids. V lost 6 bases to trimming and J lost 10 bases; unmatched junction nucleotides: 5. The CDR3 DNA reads TGCGCCAGCACAATAGCGGGAGTGGAGCAGTTCTTC. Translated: CASTIAGVEQFF.

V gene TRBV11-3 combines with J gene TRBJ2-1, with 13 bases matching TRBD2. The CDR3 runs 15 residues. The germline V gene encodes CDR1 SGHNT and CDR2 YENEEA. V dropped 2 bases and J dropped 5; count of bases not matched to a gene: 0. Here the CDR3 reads CASSLTSGRDNEQFF. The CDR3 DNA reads TGTGCCAGCAGCTTAACTAGCGGGAGGGACAATGAGCAGTTCTTC.

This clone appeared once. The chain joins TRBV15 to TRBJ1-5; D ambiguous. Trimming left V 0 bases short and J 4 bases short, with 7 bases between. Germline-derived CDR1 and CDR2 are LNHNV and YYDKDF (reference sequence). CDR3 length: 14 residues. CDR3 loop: CATSRDRGNQPQHF. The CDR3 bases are TGTGCCACCAGCAGAGATCGAGGGAATCAGCCCCAGCATTTT.

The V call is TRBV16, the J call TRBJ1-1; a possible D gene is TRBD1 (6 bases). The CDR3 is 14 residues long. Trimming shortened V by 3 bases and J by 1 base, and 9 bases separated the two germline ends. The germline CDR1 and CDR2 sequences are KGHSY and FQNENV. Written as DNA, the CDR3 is TGTGCCAGCAGCCACCAACAGGGGAACACTGAAGCTTTCTTT. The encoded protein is CASSHQQGNTEAFF.

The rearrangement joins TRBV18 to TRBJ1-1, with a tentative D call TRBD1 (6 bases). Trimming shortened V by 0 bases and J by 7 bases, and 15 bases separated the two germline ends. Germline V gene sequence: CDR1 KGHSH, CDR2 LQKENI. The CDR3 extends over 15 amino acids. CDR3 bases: TGTGCCAGCTCACCACCTTCAGACAGGATAAATGAAGCTTTCTTT. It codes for CASSPPSDRINEAFF. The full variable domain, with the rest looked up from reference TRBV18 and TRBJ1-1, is NAGVMQNPRHLVRRRGQEARLRCSPMKGHSHVYWYRQLPEEGLKFMVYLQKENIIDESGMPKERFSAEFPKEGPSILRIQQVVRGDSAAYFCASSPPSDRINEAFFGQGTRLTVV.

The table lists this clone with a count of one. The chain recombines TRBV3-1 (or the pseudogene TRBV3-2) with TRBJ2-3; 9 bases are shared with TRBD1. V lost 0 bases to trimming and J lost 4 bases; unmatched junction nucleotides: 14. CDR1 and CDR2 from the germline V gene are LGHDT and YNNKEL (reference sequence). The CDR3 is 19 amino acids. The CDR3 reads CASSQEPPSTGGRADTQYF. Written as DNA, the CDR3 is TGTGCCAGCAGCCAAGAGCCCCCCTCGACAGGGGGGAGGGCAGATACGCAGTATTTT.

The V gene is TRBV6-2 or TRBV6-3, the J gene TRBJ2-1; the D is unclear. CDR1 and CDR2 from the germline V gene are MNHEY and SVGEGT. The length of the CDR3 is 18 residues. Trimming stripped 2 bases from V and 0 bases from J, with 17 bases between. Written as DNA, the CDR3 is TGTGCCAGCAGTTACCTGCGGTGGAGCGTTGACTCCTACAATGAGCAGTTCTTC. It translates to CASSYLRWSVDSYNEQFF.

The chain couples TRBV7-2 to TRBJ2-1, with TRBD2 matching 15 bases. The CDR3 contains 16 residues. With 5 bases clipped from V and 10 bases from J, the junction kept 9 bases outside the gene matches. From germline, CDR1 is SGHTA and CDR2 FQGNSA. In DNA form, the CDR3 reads TGTGCCAGCAGCACGGGACTAGCGGGGGGAGCGGGGGAGCAGTTCTTC. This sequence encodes CASSTGLAGGAGEQFF.

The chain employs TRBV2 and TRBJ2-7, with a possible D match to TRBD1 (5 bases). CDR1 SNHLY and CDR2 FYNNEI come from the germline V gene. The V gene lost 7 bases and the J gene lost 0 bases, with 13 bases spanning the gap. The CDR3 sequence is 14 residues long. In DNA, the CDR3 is TGTGCCAGCAAAAACAGGTCCGCCTCCTACGAGCAGTACTTC. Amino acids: CASKNRSASYEQYF.

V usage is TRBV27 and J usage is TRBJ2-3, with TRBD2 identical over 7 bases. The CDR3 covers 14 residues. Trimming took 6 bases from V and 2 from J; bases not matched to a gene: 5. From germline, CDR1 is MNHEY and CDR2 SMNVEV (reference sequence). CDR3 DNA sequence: TGTGCCAGCAGGTCTAGCGGATACACAGATACGCAGTATTTT. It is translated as CASRSSGYTDTQYF.

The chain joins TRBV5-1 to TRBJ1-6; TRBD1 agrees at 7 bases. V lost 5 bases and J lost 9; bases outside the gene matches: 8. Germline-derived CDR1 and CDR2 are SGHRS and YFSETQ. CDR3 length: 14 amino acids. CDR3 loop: CASSSATGASPLHF. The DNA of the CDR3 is TGCGCCAGCAGTTCTGCAACAGGGGCTTCACCCCTCCACTTT.

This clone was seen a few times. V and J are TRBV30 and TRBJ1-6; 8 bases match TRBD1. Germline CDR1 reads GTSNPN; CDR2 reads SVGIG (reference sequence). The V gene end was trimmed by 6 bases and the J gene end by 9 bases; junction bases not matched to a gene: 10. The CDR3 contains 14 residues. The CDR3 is CACVTLTGASPLHF. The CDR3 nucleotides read TGTGCCTGCGTTACTTTGACAGGGGCTTCACCCCTCCACTTT.

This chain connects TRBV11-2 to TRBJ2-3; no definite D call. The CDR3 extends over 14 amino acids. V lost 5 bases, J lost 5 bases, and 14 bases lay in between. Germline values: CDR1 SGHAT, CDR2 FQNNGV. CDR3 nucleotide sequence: TGTGCCAGCAGCCCGCAGATCTTTATAGATACGCAGTATTTT. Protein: CASSPQIFIDTQYF.

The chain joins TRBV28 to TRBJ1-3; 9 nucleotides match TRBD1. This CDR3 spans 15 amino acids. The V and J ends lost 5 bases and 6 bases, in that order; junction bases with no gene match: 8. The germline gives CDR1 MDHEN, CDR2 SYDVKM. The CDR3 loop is CASSLTGTGKNTIYF. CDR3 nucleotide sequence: TGTGCCAGCAGTCTCACGGGGACAGGGAAAAACACCATATATTTT.

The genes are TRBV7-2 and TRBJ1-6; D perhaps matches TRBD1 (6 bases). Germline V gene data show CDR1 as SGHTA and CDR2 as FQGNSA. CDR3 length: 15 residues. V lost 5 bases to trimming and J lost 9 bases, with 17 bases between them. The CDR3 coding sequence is TGTGCCAGCAGCCCGGGGACACGCCGGTTTTCACCCCTCCACTTT. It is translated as CASSPGTRRFSPLHF.

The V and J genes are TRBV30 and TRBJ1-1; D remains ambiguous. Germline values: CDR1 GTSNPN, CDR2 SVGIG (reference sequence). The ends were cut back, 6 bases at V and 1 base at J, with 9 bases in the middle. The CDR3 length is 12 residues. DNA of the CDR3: TGTGCCTGTTCACGACAGAACACTGAAGCTTTCTTT. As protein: CACSRQNTEAFF.

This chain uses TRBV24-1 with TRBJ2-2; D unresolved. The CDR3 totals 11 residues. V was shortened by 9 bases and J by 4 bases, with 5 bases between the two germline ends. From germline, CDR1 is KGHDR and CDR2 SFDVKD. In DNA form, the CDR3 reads TGTGCCACCTCGGGCACCGGGGAGCTGTTTTTT. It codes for CATSGTGELFF.